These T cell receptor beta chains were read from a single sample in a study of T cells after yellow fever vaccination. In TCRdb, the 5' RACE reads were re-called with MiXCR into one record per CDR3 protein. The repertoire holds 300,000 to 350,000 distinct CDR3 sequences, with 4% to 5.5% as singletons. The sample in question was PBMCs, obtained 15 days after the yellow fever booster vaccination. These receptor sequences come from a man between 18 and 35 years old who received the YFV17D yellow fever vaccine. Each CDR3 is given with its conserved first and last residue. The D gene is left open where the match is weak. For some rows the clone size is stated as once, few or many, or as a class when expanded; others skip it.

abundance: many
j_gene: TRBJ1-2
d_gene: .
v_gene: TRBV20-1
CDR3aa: CSAREQTGSGYTF
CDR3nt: TGCAGTGCTAGAGAGCAGACAGGATCTGGCTACACCTTC

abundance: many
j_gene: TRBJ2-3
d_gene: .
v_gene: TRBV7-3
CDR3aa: CASSLFLADTQYF
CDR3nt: TGTGCCAGCAGCTTATTTCTGGCAGATACGCAGTATTTT

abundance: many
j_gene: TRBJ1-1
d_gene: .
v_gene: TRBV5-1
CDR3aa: CASSLLSSNTEAFF
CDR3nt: TGCGCCAGCAGCTTGCTGAGCTCGAACACTGAAGCTTTCTTT

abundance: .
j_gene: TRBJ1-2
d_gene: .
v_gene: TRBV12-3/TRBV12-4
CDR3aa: CASSHLGGYTF
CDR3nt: TGTGCCAGCAGTCATTTGGGCGGCTACACCTTC

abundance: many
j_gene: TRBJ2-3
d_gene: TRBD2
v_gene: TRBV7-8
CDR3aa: CASSSEGLASTDTQYF
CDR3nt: TGTGCCAGCAGCTCGGAAGGACTAGCTAGCACAGATACGCAGTATTTT

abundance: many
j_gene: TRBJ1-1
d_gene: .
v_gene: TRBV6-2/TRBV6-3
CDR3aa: CASNGGTMNTEAFF
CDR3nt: TGTGCCAGCAACGGGGGAACCATGAACACTGAAGCTTTCTTT

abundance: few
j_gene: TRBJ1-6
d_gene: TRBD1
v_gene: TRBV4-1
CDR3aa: CASSREDRSVNSPLHF
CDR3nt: TGCGCCAGCAGCCGAGAGGACAGGTCTGTTAATTCACCCCTCCACTTT

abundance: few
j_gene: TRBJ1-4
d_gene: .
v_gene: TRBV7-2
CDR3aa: CASSFQGVSNEKLFF
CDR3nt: TGTGCCAGCAGCTTTCAAGGGGTGTCTAATGAAAAACTGTTTTTT

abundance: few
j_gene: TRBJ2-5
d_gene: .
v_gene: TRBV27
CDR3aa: CASSRTGRGTQYF
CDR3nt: TGTGCCAGCAGCAGGACTGGCCGGGGGACCCAGTACTTC

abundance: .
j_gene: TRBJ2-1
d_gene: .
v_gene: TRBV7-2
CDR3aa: CASTPFGWENEQFF
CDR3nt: TGTGCCAGCACCCCCTTCGGGTGGGAAAATGAGCAGTTCTTC

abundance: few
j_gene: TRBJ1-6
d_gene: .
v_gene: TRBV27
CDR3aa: CASRQRGSSYNSPLHF
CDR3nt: TGTGCCAGTCGTCAAAGGGGGAGCTCCTATAATTCACCCCTCCACTTT

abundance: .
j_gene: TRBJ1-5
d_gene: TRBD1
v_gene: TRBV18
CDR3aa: CASSPGQGMQPQHF
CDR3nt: TGTGCCAGCTCACCAGGACAGGGAATGCAGCCCCAGCATTTT

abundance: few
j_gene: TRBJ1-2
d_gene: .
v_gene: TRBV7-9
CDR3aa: CASSPIQGPRRGYTF
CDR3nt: TGTGCCAGCAGCCCCATCCAGGGGCCTCGGCGTGGCTACACCTTC

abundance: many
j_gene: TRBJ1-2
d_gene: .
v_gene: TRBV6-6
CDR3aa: CASSYGPFNYGYTF
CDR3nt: TGTGCCAGCAGTTACGGGCCGTTTAACTATGGCTACACCTTC

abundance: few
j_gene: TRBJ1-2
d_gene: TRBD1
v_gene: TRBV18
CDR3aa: CASSQQDRDGYTF
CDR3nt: TGTGCCAGCTCACAACAGGACAGGGATGGCTACACCTTC

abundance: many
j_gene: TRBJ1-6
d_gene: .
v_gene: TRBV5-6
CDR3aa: CASTVWNSPLHF
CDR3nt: TGTGCCAGCACCGTCTGGAATTCACCCCTCCACTTT

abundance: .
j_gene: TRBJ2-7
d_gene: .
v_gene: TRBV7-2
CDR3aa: CASSLRTGRVYEQYF
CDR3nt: TGTGCCAGCAGCTTGCGGACAGGGAGGGTCTACGAGCAGTACTTC

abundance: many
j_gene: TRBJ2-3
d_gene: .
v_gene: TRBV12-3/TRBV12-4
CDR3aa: CASSLSSTDTQYF
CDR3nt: TGTGCCAGCAGTTTGTCCTCCACAGATACGCAGTATTTT

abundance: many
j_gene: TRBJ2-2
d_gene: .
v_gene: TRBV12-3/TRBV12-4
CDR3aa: CASSFVFSANTGELFF
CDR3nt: TGTGCCAGCAGTTTTGTGTTCTCGGCGAACACCGGGGAGCTGTTTTTT

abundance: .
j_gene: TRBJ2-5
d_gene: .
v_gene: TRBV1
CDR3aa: CTSSQDQRTRGETQYF
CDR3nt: TGCACCAGCAGCCAAGATCAACGGACTAGGGGGGAGACCCAGTACTTC

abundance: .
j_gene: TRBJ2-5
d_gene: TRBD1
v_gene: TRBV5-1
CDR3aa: CASRFFDRESGETQYF
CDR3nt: TGCGCCAGCAGATTTTTCGACAGGGAGAGCGGAGAGACCCAGTACTTC

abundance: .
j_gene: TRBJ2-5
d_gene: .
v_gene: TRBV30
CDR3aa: CAWSVSAETQYF
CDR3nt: TGTGCCTGGAGTGTATCAGCCGAGACCCAGTACTTC

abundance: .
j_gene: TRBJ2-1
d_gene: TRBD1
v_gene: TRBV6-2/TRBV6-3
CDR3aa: CASSYQAAGGYNEQFF
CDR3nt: TGTGCCAGCAGTTATCAGGCGGCAGGGGGTTACAATGAGCAGTTCTTC

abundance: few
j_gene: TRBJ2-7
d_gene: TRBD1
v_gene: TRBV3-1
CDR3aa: CASSRGPGQAYEQYF
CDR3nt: TGTGCCAGCAGCCGAGGCCCGGGACAGGCCTACGAGCAGTACTTC

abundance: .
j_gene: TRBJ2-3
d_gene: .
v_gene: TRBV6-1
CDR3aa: CAIRGGLSTDTQYF
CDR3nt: TGTGCCATAAGGGGGGGATTGAGCACAGATACGCAGTATTTT

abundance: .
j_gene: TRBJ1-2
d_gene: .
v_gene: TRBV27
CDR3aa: CASRPSGAQGRPSYGYTF
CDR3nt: TGTGCCAGCAGGCCCTCGGGGGCCCAGGGGCGGCCCTCTTATGGCTACACCTTC

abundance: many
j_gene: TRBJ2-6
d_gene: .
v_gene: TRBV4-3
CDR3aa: CASSQSDRGTSGANVLTF
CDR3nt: TGCGCCAGCAGCCAATCGGATAGAGGGACATCTGGGGCCAACGTCCTGACTTTC

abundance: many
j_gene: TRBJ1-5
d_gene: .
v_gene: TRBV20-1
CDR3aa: CSARRQGNQPQHF
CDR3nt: TGCAGTGCTAGGAGGCAGGGCAATCAGCCCCAGCATTTT

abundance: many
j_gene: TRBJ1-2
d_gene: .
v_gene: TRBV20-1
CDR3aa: CSATLRGYGYTF
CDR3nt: TGCAGTGCTACCCTCCGGGGGTATGGCTACACCTTC

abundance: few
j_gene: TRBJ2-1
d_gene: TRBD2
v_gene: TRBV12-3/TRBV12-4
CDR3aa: CASRKRGSSYNEQFF
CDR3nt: TGTGCCAGCAGAAAGCGGGGGAGCTCCTACAATGAGCAGTTCTTC

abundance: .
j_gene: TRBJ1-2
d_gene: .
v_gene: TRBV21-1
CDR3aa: CASSPRQPGQGNYGYTF
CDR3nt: TGTGCCAGCAGCCCTAGGCAACCGGGACAGGGGAACTATGGCTACACCTTC

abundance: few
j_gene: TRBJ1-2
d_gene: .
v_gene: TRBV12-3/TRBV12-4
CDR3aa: CASSQEQRDGYTF
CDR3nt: TGTGCCAGCAGCCAAGAACAAAGGGACGGCTACACCTTC

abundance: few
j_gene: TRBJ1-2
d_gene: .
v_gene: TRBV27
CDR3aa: CASRFDGRGRGDYGYTF
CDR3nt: TGTGCCAGCAGATTTGATGGGCGAGGCCGCGGGGACTATGGCTACACCTTC

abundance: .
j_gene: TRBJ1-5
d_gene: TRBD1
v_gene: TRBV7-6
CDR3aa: CASSLAGRGLQPQHF
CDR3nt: TGTGCCAGCAGCTTAGCCGGCAGGGGGCTTCAGCCCCAGCATTTT

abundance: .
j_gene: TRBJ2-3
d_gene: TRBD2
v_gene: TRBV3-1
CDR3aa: CATSTSGGADTQYF
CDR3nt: TGTGCCACCTCGACTAGCGGGGGGGCAGATACGCAGTATTTT

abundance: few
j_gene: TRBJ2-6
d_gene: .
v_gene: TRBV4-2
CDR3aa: CASSQQGGGANVLTF
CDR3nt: TGTGCCAGCAGTCAACAGGGAGGTGGGGCCAACGTCCTGACTTTC

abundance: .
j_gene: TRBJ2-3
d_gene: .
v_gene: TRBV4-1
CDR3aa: CASSSRFRDSAADTQYF
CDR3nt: TGCGCCAGCAGCTCCCGGTTTAGGGACTCAGCAGCCGATACGCAGTATTTT

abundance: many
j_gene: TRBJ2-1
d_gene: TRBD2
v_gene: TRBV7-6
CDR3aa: CASRGLAGNYNEQFF
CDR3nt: TGTGCCAGCAGGGGACTAGCGGGGAACTACAATGAGCAGTTCTTC

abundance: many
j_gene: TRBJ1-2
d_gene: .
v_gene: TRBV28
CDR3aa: CASSPTGYYGYTF
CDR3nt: TGTGCCAGCAGCCCAACAGGGTACTATGGCTACACCTTC

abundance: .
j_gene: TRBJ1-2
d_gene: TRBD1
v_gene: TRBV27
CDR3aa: CASSWGTGGAGGYTF
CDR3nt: TGTGCCAGCAGTTGGGGGACAGGGGGCGCCGGGGGCTACACCTTC

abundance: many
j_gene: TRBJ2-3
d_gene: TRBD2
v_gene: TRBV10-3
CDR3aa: CAITGGGGTDTQYF
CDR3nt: TGTGCCATTACCGGCGGGGGGGGTACAGATACGCAGTATTTT

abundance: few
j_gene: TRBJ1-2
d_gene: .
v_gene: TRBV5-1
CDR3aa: CASSSDRTLGGYTF
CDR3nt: TGCGCCAGCAGCTCAGACAGGACTCTTGGGGGCTACACCTTC

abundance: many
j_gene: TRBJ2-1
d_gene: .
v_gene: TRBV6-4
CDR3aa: CASSREAHNEQFF
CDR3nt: TGTGCCAGCAGCAGGGAGGCCCACAATGAGCAGTTCTTC

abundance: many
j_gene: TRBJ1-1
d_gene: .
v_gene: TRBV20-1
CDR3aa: CSARSGGRRDTEAFF
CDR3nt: TGCAGTGCTAGATCGGGGGGAAGACGGGACACTGAAGCTTTCTTT

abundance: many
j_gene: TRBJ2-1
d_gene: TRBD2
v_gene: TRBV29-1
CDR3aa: CSVEGQRGSEDEQFF
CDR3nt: TGCAGCGTTGAAGGCCAGCGGGGTTCGGAGGATGAGCAGTTCTTC

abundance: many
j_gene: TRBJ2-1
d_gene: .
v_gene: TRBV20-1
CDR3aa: CSASRGSEQFF
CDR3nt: TGCAGTGCTAGTAGGGGTAGTGAGCAGTTCTTC